One sample yielded the 32 T cell receptor beta chains listed below, sequenced in a study of cytomegalovirus exposure and HLA in healthy donors. With 60 Vbeta and 13 Jbeta primers, the PCR was carried out. Sequencing used immunoSEQ multiplex PCR; TCRdb keeps in-frame clones, though not all of them. This sample yields 90,000 to 140,000 clones, of which about 80% are seen a single time; roughly 2.1% belongs to the top ten. Sequenced sample: PBMCs. The receptors stem from a man aged 25-40 years in good health and CMV-seronegative.

The chain combines TRBV6-5 with TRBJ1-2; D perhaps matches TRBD1 (6 bases). Germline lookup yields CDR1 MNHEY and CDR2 SVGAGI. The V end lost 0 bases, the J end lost 3 bases, and 8 bases lay between the germline ends. This CDR3 is built from 14 residues. The CDR3 DNA sequence: TGTGCCAGCAGTTACTCGAGACAGGACTATGGCTACACCTTC. This sequence encodes CASSYSRQDYGYTF.

In nucleotides, the CDR3 is TGTGCCAGCAGCTTAGAACGCTCAGGTTCCTATGGCTACACCTTC. Protein product: CASSLERSGSYGYTF. The rearrangement uses TRBV7-2 and TRBJ1-2; D not certain. This CDR3 has 15 residues. Trimming took off 1 base at V and 4 bases at J, with 13 bases between the two ends. Looked up from germline, CDR1 is SGHTA and CDR2 is FQGNSA.

This clone appeared a single time. The V gene is TRBV5-1, the J gene TRBJ2-7; a weak D match, TRBD1 (7 bases). CDR1 and CDR2 (germline): SGHRS, YFSETQ. With 4 bases removed from V and 6 bases from J, the gap between germline ends came to 14 bases. The CDR3 extends over 13 amino acids. CDR3 nucleotides: TGCGCCAGCAGCGTGACAGGGAGGACCGAGCAGTACTTC. It is translated as CASSVTGRTEQYF. Drawing the rest from reference TRBV5-1 and TRBJ2-7, the complete variable domain is KAGVTQTPRYLIKTRGQQVTLSCSPISGHRSVSWYQQTPGQGLQFLFEYFSETQRNKGNFPGRFSGRQFSNSRSEMNVSTLELGDSALYLCASSVTGRTEQYFGPGTRLTVT.

The chain couples TRBV4-3 to TRBJ1-2, with TRBD1 as a possible D gene (5 bases). Germline V gene data show CDR1 as LGHNA and CDR2 as YSLEER. This CDR3 has 14 residues. V was trimmed by 0 bases and J by 8 bases, leaving 13 bases between them. The CDR3 loop is CASSQEGGTEGYTF. The CDR3 DNA is TGCGCCAGCAGCCAAGAAGGAGGGACGGAAGGCTACACCTTC.

This clone was recorded a few times. The chain joins TRBV27 to TRBJ2-7, with D unresolved. Per the germline V gene, CDR1 is MNHEY and CDR2 is SMNVEV (reference sequence). The CDR3 has 17 residues. V lost 3 bases and J lost 1, with 19 bases in between. The CDR3 loop is CASSFSGYATKSYEQYF. The DNA for the CDR3 is TGTGCCAGCAGTTTCTCAGGTTATGCCACAAAATCCTACGAGCAGTACTTC.

The V call is TRBV2, the J call TRBJ2-7, with 12 bases aligning to TRBD1. Losses at the gene ends were 6 bases for V and 6 bases for J; bases not matched to a gene: 9. The CDR3 totals 15 residues. Looked up from germline, CDR1 is SNHLY and CDR2 is FYNNEI. The CDR3 loop reads CASRGSGTGGGEQYF. For the CDR3, the DNA is TGTGCCAGCAGAGGCTCCGGGACAGGGGGCGGCGAGCAGTACTTC.

This clone appeared a single time. The chain uses TRBV7-8 and TRBJ2-1; D is possibly TRBD1 (5 bases). The CDR3 contains 13 residues. Trimming cost V 3 bases and J 5 bases, with 8 bases left between them. Per germline, CDR1 SGHVS and CDR2 FQNEAQ. CDR3 protein: CASSLGPDNEQFF. The CDR3 DNA reads as TGTGCCAGCAGCTTGGGGCCCGACAATGAGCAGTTCTTC.

The rearrangement uses TRBV6-6 and TRBJ1-2, with 7 bases lining up with TRBD1. Germline CDR1 reads MNHNY; CDR2 reads SVGAGI (reference sequence). CDR3 length equals 13 residues. The V gene end was trimmed by 2 bases and the J gene end by 14 bases; junction bases not matched to a gene: 11. The CDR3 sequence: CASSYGQGGEMTF. CDR3 coding DNA: TGTGCCAGCAGTTACGGGCAGGGGGGAGAGATGACCTTC.

This clone was seen a handful of times. The same CDR3 is also encoded by other DNA sequences in this sample. The rearrangement joins TRBV5-1 to TRBJ1-1, with D uncertain. Trimming removed 0 bases at V and 1 base at J, with 13 bases between. The CDR3 contains 16 residues. Germline V gene sequence: CDR1 SGHRS, CDR2 YFSETQ. CDR3 region: CASSLVSPGRNTEAFF. As DNA, the CDR3 is TGCGCCAGCAGCTTGGTCTCACCAGGCAGGAACACTGAAGCTTTCTTT. Complete variable domain (other parts from reference TRBV5-1 and TRBJ1-1): KAGVTQTPRYLIKTRGQQVTLSCSPISGHRSVSWYQQTPGQGLQFLFEYFSETQRNKGNFPGRFSGRQFSNSRSEMNVSTLELGDSALYLCASSLVSPGRNTEAFFGQGTRLTVV.

The chain has TRBV7-2 and TRBJ1-2, with no clear D. Trimming stripped 3 bases from V and 8 bases from J, with 10 bases between. The CDR3 covers 12 residues. CDR1 and CDR2 from the germline V gene are SGHTA and FQGNSA. CDR3: CASSLGGLGYTF. DNA of the CDR3: TGTGCCAGCAGCTTGGGAGGGTTGGGCTACACCTTC.

The table lists this clone with a few counts. This chain joins TRBV6-1 and TRBJ2-7, with 7 bases identical to TRBD2. Per germline, CDR1 MNHNS and CDR2 SASEGT. The CDR3 has 17 residues. V was clipped by 4 bases and J by 2 bases; unmatched bases: 14. CDR3 sequence (DNA): TGTGCCAGCAGTGGACGGCTTGGGTCAGCGGGGACCTACGAGCAGTACTTC. Its translation is CASSGRLGSAGTYEQYF.

CDR3: CASRTGQAHYGYTF. The CDR3, as DNA: TGTGCCAGTAGGACAGGACAGGCTCACTATGGCTACACCTTC. The rearrangement links TRBV19 to TRBJ1-2, with 7 bases lining up with TRBD1. CDR3 length: 14 residues. Germline V gene data show CDR1 as LNHDA and CDR2 as SQIVND (reference sequence). V trimming: 6 bases; J trimming: 3 bases; junction bases outside the gene matches: 7.

The V gene is TRBV21-1, the J gene TRBJ1-5. TRBV21-1 is deemed a pseudogene. The length of the CDR3 is 14 residues. This CDR3 is CASSILSIDQPQHF. CDR3 nucleotides: TGTGCCAGCAGCATTTTGAGTATCGATCAGCCCCAGCATTTT.

The chain joins TRBV29-1 to TRBJ1-1; 8 bases line up with TRBD1. After removal of 7 bases from V and 1 base from J, the junction contained 5 bases not matched to a gene. CDR1 SQVTM and CDR2 ANQGSEA come from the germline V gene. The CDR3 is made up of 13 amino acids. CDR3 DNA sequence: TGCAGCGCTCCCGGGACAGGGAACACTGAAGCTTTCTTT. As protein: CSAPGTGNTEAFF.

The rearrangement uses TRBV10-3 and TRBJ1-2; possibly TRBD1 for D (5 bases). Trimming pared 8 bases from V and 8 bases from J, leaving 12 bases between. Germline V gene sequence: CDR1 ENHRY, CDR2 SYGVKD. The CDR3 contains 11 residues. CDR3 residues: CAIWAGEGYTF. CDR3 DNA: TGTGCCATCTGGGCGGGGGAAGGCTACACCTTC.

This clone has only one observation. This chain connects TRBV9 to TRBJ1-4; 9 bases fit TRBD1. Germline values: CDR1 SGDLS, CDR2 YYNGEE. V was pared by 3 bases and J by 10 bases, with 10 bases of the junction left unmatched. CDR3 size: 15 residues. The CDR3 region is CASSAEGQGVGKLFF. Here the CDR3 DNA reads TGTGCCAGCAGCGCTGAGGGACAGGGAGTAGGAAAACTGTTTTTT.

The rearrangement uses TRBV6-5 and TRBJ1-2, with a weak D call TRBD1 (5 bases). Trimming cost V 4 bases and J 7 bases, with 16 bases left between them. CDR3 size: 14 residues. Germline V gene sequence: CDR1 MNHEY, CDR2 SVGAGI. The DNA of the CDR3 is TGTGCCAGCAGTTTAGGAAAGGGGCGGGGTGGCTACACCTTC. Protein product: CASSLGKGRGGYTF.

The chain is built from TRBV29-1 and TRBJ1-2; 8 bases are shared with TRBD1. The CDR3 totals 13 residues. Per the germline V gene, CDR1 is SQVTM and CDR2 is ANQGSEA. V lost 4 bases, J lost 7 bases, and 8 bases stayed unmatched. The CDR3 nucleotides read TGCAGCGTTGGGGACAGGCCTTATATTGGCTACACCTTC. Residues: CSVGDRPYIGYTF.

The V and J genes are TRBV4-1 and TRBJ1-2; 7 nucleotides agree with TRBD1. Germline CDR1 reads MGHRA; CDR2 reads YSYEKL. V was pared by 0 bases and J by 0 bases, with 4 bases of the junction left unmatched. This CDR3 spans 16 amino acids. The CDR3 region has the DNA TGCGCCAGCAGCCAAGAAGTAGGGACAGCTAACTATGGCTACACCTTC. Its protein product is CASSQEVGTANYGYTF.

The V gene is TRBV6-5, the J gene TRBJ2-3, with D perhaps TRBD2 (5 bases). With 6 bases removed from V and 8 bases from J, the gap between germline ends came to 12 bases. The CDR3 covers 12 residues. Germline V gene lookup returns CDR1 MNHEY and CDR2 SVGAGI. The CDR3 protein is CASSGDQSTQYF. DNA for the CDR3: TGTGCCAGCAGCGGGGATCAATCTACGCAGTATTTT.

This clone was picked up a small number of times. The J gene is TRBJ1-4, the V gene TRBV4-3, with D possibly being TRBD1 (6 bases). Trimming shortened V by 4 bases and J by 3 bases, and 9 bases separated the two germline ends. The germline CDR1 and CDR2 sequences are LGHNA and YSLEER. This CDR3 is built from 14 residues. The CDR3 sequence is CASSPRGSNEKLFF. The DNA of the CDR3 is TGCGCCAGCAGCCCCAGGGGCTCTAATGAAAAACTGTTTTTT.

V usage is TRBV5-1 and J usage is TRBJ2-7, with D unclear. The germline CDR1 and CDR2 sequences are SGHRS and YFSETQ. The CDR3 runs 12 residues. Trimming left V 4 bases short and J 7 bases short, with 12 bases between. The CDR3 bases are TGCGCCAGCAGCGCTCCCTCCAGGGAGCAGTACTTC. This encodes CASSAPSREQYF.

The gene calls are TRBV15 and TRBJ1-5; TRBD1 is a possible D gene (5 bases). Germline V gene lookup returns CDR1 LNHNV and CDR2 YYDKDF (reference sequence). The ends were cut back, 3 bases at V and 7 bases at J, with 19 bases in the middle. The length of the CDR3 is 16 residues. CDR3 bases: TGTGCCACCAGCAGCTCCCTGGCCGGGGGAAGACAGCCCCAGCATTTT. Protein: CATSSSLAGGRQPQHF.

This chain connects TRBV7-2 to TRBJ2-5, with TRBD2 matching 15 bases. The germline gives CDR1 SGHTA, CDR2 FQGNSA. Trimming took 5 bases from V and 7 from J; bases not matched to a gene: 5. CDR3 length: 15 amino acids. The CDR3 loop reads CASSLRTSGRGTQYF. CDR3 bases: TGTGCCAGCAGCCTACGGACTAGCGGGAGGGGGACCCAGTACTTC.

The chain couples TRBV6-1 to TRBJ1-4; TRBD1 aligns across 7 bases. Trimming at V came to 8 bases and at J to 8 bases, leaving 11 bases not matched to a gene. This CDR3 spans 14 amino acids. Germline V gene lookup returns CDR1 MNHNS and CDR2 SASEGT. The CDR3 region has the DNA TGTGCCAGCCAAGAGCCAGGGGGGAGGGAAAAACTGTTTTTT. Translating it yields CASQEPGGREKLFF.

This chain uses TRBV25-1 with TRBJ1-2, with D perhaps TRBD1 (6 bases). V was trimmed by 6 bases and J by 4 bases, leaving 18 bases between them. The germline V gene encodes CDR1 MGHDK and CDR2 SYGVNS. This CDR3 is built from 15 residues. CDR3 nucleotides: TGTGCCAGCAGAGGGTCGGTAAAGGGGGTCTATGGCTACACCTTC. It codes for CASRGSVKGVYGYTF.

The chain has TRBV29-1 and TRBJ2-7; TRBD1 matches at 7 bases. Germline CDR1 reads SQVTM; CDR2 reads ANQGSEA. The CDR3 consists of 14 residues. V shed 3 bases and J 3 bases; nucleotides not matched to a gene: 8. The CDR3 coding sequence is TGCAGCGTTGAGACAGGGATAGGAAACTACGAGCAGTACTTC. It codes for CSVETGIGNYEQYF.

The chain uses TRBV16 and TRBJ2-6; no definite D call. The CDR3 contains 16 residues. Germline loops: CDR1 KGHSY, CDR2 FQNENV. The ends were cut back, 4 bases at V and 1 base at J, with 11 bases in the middle. The CDR3 nucleotides are TGTGCCAGCAGCCCTACCCAGGCATCTGGGGCCAACGTCCTGACTTTC. Translated, it gives CASSPTQASGANVLTF.

The V gene is TRBV15, the J gene TRBJ1-1, with D possibly being TRBD1 (5 bases). Germline CDR1 and CDR2: LNHNV and YYDKDF (reference sequence). There are 15 residues in the CDR3. With 1 base removed from V and 10 bases from J, the gap between germline ends came to 19 bases. The CDR3 sequence is CATSRGGSGGNGAFF. The CDR3 DNA sequence: TGTGCCACCAGCAGAGGGGGCTCGGGTGGAAACGGAGCTTTCTTT.

J is TRBJ1-6 and V is TRBV13, with a weak D call TRBD1 (5 bases). CDR3 size: 14 residues. The germline V gene encodes CDR1 PRHDT and CDR2 FYEKMQ (reference sequence). V lost 7 bases and J 10 bases, leaving 17 bases between the germline ends. The CDR3 DNA reads TGTGCCAGCACCCTATGGGGGGAGGGATCACCCCTCCACTTT. This codes for CASTLWGEGSPLHF.

The CDR3 DNA follows: TGTGCCAGCAGTTTCCCTAGCGCAGATAAGCAGTTCTTC. This sequence encodes CASSFPSADKQFF. The V and J genes are TRBV28 and TRBJ2-1; possible D gene TRBD2, 6 bases. V lost 3 bases and J lost 11, with 14 bases in between. Germline CDR1 MDHEN, CDR2 SYDVKM. This CDR3 spans 13 amino acids. Looking up the rest from reference TRBV28 and TRBJ2-1 gives the full variable domain: DVKVTQSSRYLVKRTGEKVFLECVQDMDHENMFWYRQDPGLGLRLIYFSYDVKMKEKGDIPEGYSVSREKKERFSLILESASTNQTSMYLCASSFPSADKQFFGPGTRLTVL.

This chain joins TRBV5-4 and TRBJ1-2; perhaps TRBD1 as D (5 bases). The CDR3 runs 13 residues. V was shortened by 0 bases and J by 7 bases, with 10 bases between the two germline ends. Germline V gene lookup returns CDR1 SGHNT and CDR2 YYREEE (reference sequence). The CDR3 DNA is TGTGCCAGCAGCTTGGGGGGCGAGGCTGGCTACACCTTC. Its translation is CASSLGGEAGYTF.